This T cell receptor (beta chain) appears in the sequencing data of a study of CD8+ T cells in alopecia areata (dated by TCRdb to 2017 to 2018). Background on the whole study: High-throughput TCRbeta sequencing was used to examine T cell clonal expansion in alopecia areata in both the C3H/HeJ mouse model and human patients. Scalp tissue and sorted CD4+ and CD8+ peripheral blood T cells from patchy and totalis/universalis alopecia areata patients and from healthy controls were covered by human TCRbeta sequencing. Scalp clonality was compared across normal scalp (n=4), patchy alopecia areata scalp (n=8), and alopecia totalis/universalis scalp (n=8). The RNA source kit depended on sample type: the PAXgene miRNA kit for fixed scalp, the miRNeasy kit for PBMCs, and the RNeasy kit for mouse skin. TCRbeta CDR3 regions were amplified by immunoSEQ multiplex PCR with 35 Vbeta forward and 13 Jbeta reverse primers.

The library came from the immunoSEQ multiplex PCR assay. For TCR sequencing, RNA was extracted from every sample and reverse transcribed into cDNA to serve as template. First-strand cDNA was synthesized with SuperScript III using a 2:1 mix of oligo-dT and random hexamers. A synthetic immune receptor repertoire was used to measure amplification bias, and any remaining bias was corrected computationally. The authors' pipeline ran thus. After raw reads were preprocessed to remove errors, the CDR3 was defined following IMGT conventions as running from the conserved cysteine to phenylalanine. Clonality was computed as 1 minus the Shannon entropy, with the entropy normalized by log2 of the number of productive unique TCRs. Scalp TCRbeta sequences were cross-referenced with sorted blood CD4 and CD8 repertoires so that the CD4 or CD8 identity of scalp clones could be inferred. This immuneACCESS table, as held by TCRdb, lists in-frame sequences with V and J called but not all clones. Of the missing ones, under half trace to an unresolved V gene in checked studies; the others have no known cause. Clonal size and the V and J genes are those of that table, whereas D and trimming came from the DNA. This sample lists about 110,000 clones; roughly 59% were detected once. 20% to 25% of the sample lies in the top ten.

Overall study results and their limits: Shared TCR sequences between patients were less evident than in mice, which may be partly attributable to HLA diversity in the patient population. Compared with normal scalp, lesional scalp had higher clonality and more expanded CD8+ clones, particularly in alopecia totalis/universalis, a pattern that suggests antigenic drive. Unlike mouse skin, which is dominated by gammadelta T cells, normal human skin has resident alphabeta T cells that are also sequenced, and this complicates analysis of the scalp TCR repertoire.

The CDR3 numbers 15 residues from cysteine through phenylalanine. Only the CDR3 part of the read is kept: 45 bases, read in frame from the first base. Germline trimming: 6 bases from V, 7 bases from J; junction bases outside gene matches: 11. According to the germline V gene, CDR1 reads SNHLY and CDR2 reads FYNNEI. A note on this clone: Its antigen has not been determined. No clone much larger than this one lies a single base away; base qualities are absent.

After PBMCs were isolated by density centrifugation and stained for CD3, CD4 and CD8, a FACSAria was used to sort CD4+ and CD8+ T cells. Scalp biopsies and blood samples were obtained from unaffected controls. This TCR was recovered from a human donor in good health. The material sequenced was CD8+ T cells sorted from blood. The V gene is TRBV2 and the J gene is TRBJ2-3, with TRBD2 identical over 9 junction bases. The DNA reads as follows: TGTGCCAGCAGGATTAGCGGGGGCCTCACTTATACGCAGTATTTT. Its amino acids are CASRISGGLTYTQYF.